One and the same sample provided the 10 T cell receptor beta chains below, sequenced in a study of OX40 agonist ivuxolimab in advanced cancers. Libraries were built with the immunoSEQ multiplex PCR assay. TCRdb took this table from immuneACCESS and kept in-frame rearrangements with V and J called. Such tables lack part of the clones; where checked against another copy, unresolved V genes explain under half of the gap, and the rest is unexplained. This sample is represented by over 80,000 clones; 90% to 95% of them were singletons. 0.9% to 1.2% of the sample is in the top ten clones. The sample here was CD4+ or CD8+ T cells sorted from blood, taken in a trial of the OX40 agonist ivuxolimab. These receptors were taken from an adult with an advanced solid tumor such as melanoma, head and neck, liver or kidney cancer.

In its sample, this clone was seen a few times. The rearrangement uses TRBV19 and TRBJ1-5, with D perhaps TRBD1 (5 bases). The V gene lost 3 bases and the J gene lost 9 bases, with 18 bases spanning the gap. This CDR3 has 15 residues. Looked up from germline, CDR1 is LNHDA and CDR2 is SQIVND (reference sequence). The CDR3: CASSMSWGNLGPQHF. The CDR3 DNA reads TGTGCCAGTAGTATGAGTTGGGGGAATTTGGGGCCCCAGCATTTT. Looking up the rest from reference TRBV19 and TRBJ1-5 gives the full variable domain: DGGITQSPKYLFRKEGQNVTLSCEQNLNHDAMYWYRQDPGQGLRLIYYSQIVNDFQKGDIAEGYSVSREKKESFPLTVTSAQKNPTAFYLCASSMSWGNLGPQHFGDGTRLSIL.

As DNA, the CDR3 is TGTGCCAGCAGTGAAGAGCATTTATACGAGCAGTACTTC. Protein: CASSEEHLYEQYF. V and J are TRBV6-1 and TRBJ2-7; D not certain. The CDR3 contains 13 residues. CDR1 is MNHNS and CDR2 is SASEGT in the germline V gene. The V end lost 1 base, the J end lost 4 bases, and 8 bases lay between the germline ends.

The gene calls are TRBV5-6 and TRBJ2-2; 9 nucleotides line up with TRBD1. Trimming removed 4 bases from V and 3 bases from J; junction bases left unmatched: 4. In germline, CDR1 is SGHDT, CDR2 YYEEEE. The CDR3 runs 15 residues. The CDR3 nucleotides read TGTGCCAGCAGCCATACAGGGGGCTACACCGGGGAGCTGTTTTTT. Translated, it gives CASSHTGGYTGELFF.

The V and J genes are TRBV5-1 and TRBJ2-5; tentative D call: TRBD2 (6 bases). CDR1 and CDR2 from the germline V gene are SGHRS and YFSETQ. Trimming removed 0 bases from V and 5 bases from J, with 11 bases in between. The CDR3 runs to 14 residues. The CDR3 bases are TGCGCCAGCAGCTTGGCCGGGGAGGACGAGACCCAGTACTTC. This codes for CASSLAGEDETQYF.

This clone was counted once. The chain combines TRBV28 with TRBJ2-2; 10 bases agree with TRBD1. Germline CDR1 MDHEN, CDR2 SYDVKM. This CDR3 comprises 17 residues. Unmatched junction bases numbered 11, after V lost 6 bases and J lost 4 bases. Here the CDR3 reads CASSPPGTGETTGELFF. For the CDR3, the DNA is TGTGCCAGCAGCCCCCCCGGGACAGGGGAGACCACCGGGGAGCTGTTTTTT.

In nucleotides, the CDR3 is TGTGCCAGCAGTGAACAAGGGGGACAAGAGACCCAGTACTTC. It encodes CASSEQGGQETQYF. The V call is TRBV2, the J call TRBJ2-5, with D maybe TRBD1 (6 bases). Germline CDR1 SNHLY, CDR2 FYNNEI. This CDR3 region has 14 residues. The V and J ends lost 2 bases and 2 bases respectively, with 9 bases between them.

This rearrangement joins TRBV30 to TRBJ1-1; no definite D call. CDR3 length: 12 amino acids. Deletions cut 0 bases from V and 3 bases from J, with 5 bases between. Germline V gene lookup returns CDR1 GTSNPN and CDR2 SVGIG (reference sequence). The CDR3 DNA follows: TGTGCCTGGAGTGTAAGTCACACTGAAGCTTTCTTT. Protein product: CAWSVSHTEAFF.

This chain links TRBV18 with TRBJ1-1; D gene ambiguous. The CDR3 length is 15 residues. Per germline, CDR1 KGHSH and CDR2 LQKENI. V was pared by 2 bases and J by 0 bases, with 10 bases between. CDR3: CASSPNPPMNTEAFF. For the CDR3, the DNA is TGTGCCAGCTCACCAAACCCTCCCATGAACACTGAAGCTTTCTTT.

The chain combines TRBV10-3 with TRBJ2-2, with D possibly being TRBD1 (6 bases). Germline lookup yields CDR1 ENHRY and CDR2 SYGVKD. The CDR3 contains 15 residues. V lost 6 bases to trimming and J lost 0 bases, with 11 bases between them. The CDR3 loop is CAISTGTPNTGELFF. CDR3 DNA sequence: TGTGCCATCAGCACAGGGACCCCGAACACCGGGGAGCTGTTTTTT.

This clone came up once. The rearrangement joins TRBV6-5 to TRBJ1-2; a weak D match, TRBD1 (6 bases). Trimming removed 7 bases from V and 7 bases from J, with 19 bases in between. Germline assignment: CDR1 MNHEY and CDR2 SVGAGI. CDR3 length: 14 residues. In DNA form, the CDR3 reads TGTGCCAGCATCAGGCAGGGGTTGTTCGGTGGCTACACCTTC. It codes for CASIRQGLFGGYTF.